The 25 T cell receptor beta chains presented below share a single source sample, sequenced in a study of blood T cell repertoires in COVID-19. Measured with immunoSEQ multiplex PCR; TCRdb has only the in-frame clones, and not every one. The table lists 75,000 to 100,000 clones, around nine tenths of them singletons. Sequencing was carried out using peripheral blood. The receptors come from a human donor in a cohort sampled during active COVID-19.

The V and J genes are TRBV6-4 and TRBJ2-5, with D perhaps TRBD1 (6 bases). The V and J ends lost 5 bases and 4 bases respectively, with 11 bases between them. Germline V gene sequence: CDR1 MRHNA, CDR2 SNTAGT. The CDR3 runs 13 residues. CDR3 DNA sequence: TGTGCCAGCAGTACAGGGCCGGGAGAGACCCAGTACTTC. Its translation: CASSTGPGETQYF.

This clone came up a few times. The genes are TRBV6-6 and TRBJ1-6, with a weak D call TRBD1 (6 bases). Trimming pared 7 bases from V and 7 bases from J, leaving 17 bases between. Germline V gives CDR1 MNHNY, CDR2 SVGAGI (reference sequence). The CDR3 has 15 residues. CDR3 DNA: TGTGCCAGCAAGCTAAGGCGTCAGGGGAATTCACCCCTCCACTTT. Residues: CASKLRRQGNSPLHF.

The table lists this clone with a count of one. The V gene is TRBV10-3, the J gene TRBJ1-2; D is unresolved. The germline V and J ends were trimmed by 3 bases and 8 bases, with 13 bases remaining between them. The CDR3 is 13 residues long. Germline CDR1 ENHRY, CDR2 SYGVKD. CDR3: CAISEYPSGGYTF. The CDR3 DNA reads as TGTGCCATCAGTGAATACCCTAGCGGAGGCTACACCTTC.

The V gene is TRBV5-5, the J gene TRBJ2-2; 9 positions match TRBD2. V lost 1 base, J lost 5 bases, and 15 bases stayed unmatched. This CDR3 is built from 19 residues. Germline CDR1 SGHKS, CDR2 YYEKEE (reference sequence). CDR3 loop: CASSLLAGGQLGQTGELFF. The CDR3 coding sequence is TGTGCCAGCAGCTTGTTGGCGGGAGGGCAATTGGGGCAAACCGGGGAGCTGTTTTTT.

J is TRBJ2-2 and V is TRBV6-7; 8 bases line up with TRBD1. TRBV6-7 is marked as an open reading frame, function uncertain. The CDR3 length is 17 residues. The V segment lost 2 bases and the J segment 6 bases; nucleotides outside the gene matches: 11. The CDR3 DNA reads TGTGCCAGCAGTTACGCGATGGGACAGGTTACCGCCGGGGAGCTGTTTTTT. It encodes CASSYAMGQVTAGELFF.

This chain joins TRBV6-5 and TRBJ2-1, with TRBD2 as a possible D gene (6 bases). V was pared by 2 bases and J by 7 bases, with 9 bases between. CDR1 is MNHEY, CDR2 SVGAGI, per germline. The CDR3 totals 13 residues. The CDR3 nucleotides are TGTGCCAGCAGTTACGCGGGAAGGAATGAGCAGTTCTTC. Protein: CASSYAGRNEQFF.

The V gene is TRBV7-9, the J gene TRBJ2-1, with 9 nucleotides matching TRBD2. The germline V gene encodes CDR1 SEHNR and CDR2 FQNEAQ (reference sequence). The CDR3 spans 17 residues. With 1 base clipped from V and 4 bases from J, the junction kept 8 bases outside the gene matches. CDR3 sequence (DNA): TGTGCCAGCAGCTTAGTGGGAAGCGGGAGGAGGTACAATGAGCAGTTCTTC. This translates into CASSLVGSGRRYNEQFF.

This clone was seen just once. The genes are TRBV7-2 and TRBJ2-7; 9 positions match TRBD1. The CDR3 runs 15 residues. V shed 5 bases, J shed 3 bases, and the junction held 8 bases outside the gene matches. The germline CDR1 and CDR2 sequences are SGHTA and FQGNSA. DNA of the CDR3: TGTGCCAGCAGCCAACGACAGGGGGGTCTCTACGAGCAGTACTTC. It encodes CASSQRQGGLYEQYF.

The V call is TRBV7-8, the J call TRBJ1-1, with 8 bases lining up with TRBD1. Per germline, CDR1 SGHVS and CDR2 FQNEAQ. V dropped 5 bases and J dropped 3; count of bases not matched to a gene: 8. The CDR3 is made up of 15 amino acids. The CDR3 DNA reads TGTGCCAGCAGCCCTAATCCGGACAGGGACACTGAAGCTTTCTTT. Amino acids: CASSPNPDRDTEAFF.

A note on this clone: No DNA is shown, since the ends of the CDR3 on it are uncertain; the CDR3 is the one TCRdb lists. V and J are TRBV7-2 and TRBJ2-1; TRBD2, the D gene given by the table, was not confirmed from the DNA. Germline V gene lookup returns CDR1 SGHTA and CDR2 FQGNSA. The CDR3 is 12 residues long, counting both termini. The chain's CDR3 is CASSSWGTGAVF.

V and J are TRBV5-6 and TRBJ2-6; TRBD1 agrees at 7 bases. V lost 4 bases and J lost 3; bases outside the gene matches: 16. The CDR3 is 19 residues long. CDR1 and CDR2 from the germline V gene are SGHDT and YYEEEE. CDR3 coding DNA: TGTGCCAGCAGCCACGCAGGACAGGCCTTATTTGGTGGGGCCAACGTCCTGACTTTC. Protein: CASSHAGQALFGGANVLTF.

J is TRBJ2-5 and V is TRBV3-1 (or the pseudogene TRBV3-2), with 8 bases matching TRBD1. This CDR3 has 17 amino acids. The ends lost 4 bases at V and 5 bases at J; junction bases unmatched: 15. Germline CDR1 reads LGHDT; CDR2 reads YNNKEL (reference sequence). As DNA, the CDR3 is TGTGCCAGCAGCCTAACCTTCGACAGGGGTTCTTTGGAGACCCAGTACTTC. Its protein product is CASSLTFDRGSLETQYF.

J is TRBJ2-7 and V is TRBV5-1, with TRBD1 as a possible D gene (5 bases). The CDR3 covers 15 residues. CDR1 and CDR2 from the germline V gene are SGHRS and YFSETQ. V lost 0 bases and J 6 bases, leaving 16 bases between the germline ends. The CDR3 spells CASSLDGRESTEQYF. CDR3 bases: TGCGCCAGCAGCTTGGATGGCAGGGAAAGTACCGAGCAGTACTTC.

The V gene is TRBV6-2 or TRBV6-3, the J gene TRBJ2-7, with D possibly TRBD2 on 5 matching bases. This CDR3 contains 15 residues. The germline V gene encodes CDR1 MNHEY and CDR2 SVGEGT. V was shortened by 2 bases and J by 6 bases, with 17 bases between the two germline ends. CDR3 coding DNA: TGTGCCAGCAGTTACCCAACCGAACTAGTATCCGAGCAGTACTTC. Its translation is CASSYPTELVSEQYF.

The chain couples TRBV27 to TRBJ1-2; 7 bases agree with TRBD1. This CDR3 spans 14 amino acids. Germline CDR1 and CDR2: MNHEY and SMNVEV (reference sequence). The ends lost 5 bases at V and 4 bases at J; junction bases unmatched: 7. Here the CDR3 reads CASSPRQGPYGYTF. The CDR3 nucleotides are TGTGCCAGCAGTCCCCGACAGGGTCCCTATGGCTACACCTTC.

The chain couples TRBV7-9 to TRBJ1-4; a possible D gene is TRBD1 (5 bases). The V end lost 6 bases, the J end lost 4 bases, and 9 bases lay between the germline ends. Germline values: CDR1 SEHNR, CDR2 FQNEAQ (reference sequence). This CDR3 is built from 13 residues. The CDR3 loop reads CASRAGFNEKLFF. CDR3 DNA sequence: TGTGCCAGCAGAGCAGGGTTTAATGAAAAACTGTTTTTT.

This clone appeared a single time. V is TRBV7-2 and J is TRBJ1-5, with 9 positions matching TRBD1. V lost 5 bases to trimming and J lost 5 bases; unmatched junction nucleotides: 10. The CDR3 covers 16 residues. Looked up from germline, CDR1 is SGHTA and CDR2 is FQGNSA. CDR3 in DNA: TGTGCCAGCAGCCTAGACGGGACAGGGCTCTATCAGCCCCAGCATTTT. Amino acids: CASSLDGTGLYQPQHF.

The CDR3 spells CASSGTGNQPQHF. CDR3 nucleotide sequence: TGTGCCAGTAGCGGGACAGGGAATCAGCCCCAGCATTTT. J is TRBJ1-5 and V is TRBV19, with 9 nucleotides matching TRBD1. The ends lost 6 bases at V and 4 bases at J; junction bases unmatched: 1. This CDR3 has 13 amino acids. The V gene's germline CDR1 is LNHDA and CDR2 SQIVND (reference sequence). Combining the CDR3 with reference TRBV19 and TRBJ1-5 gives the whole variable domain DGGITQSPKYLFRKEGQNVTLSCEQNLNHDAMYWYRQDPGQGLRLIYYSQIVNDFQKGDIAEGYSVSREKKESFPLTVTSAQKNPTAFYLCASSGTGNQPQHFGDGTRLSIL.

The rearrangement uses TRBV29-1 and TRBJ2-6; D unclear. CDR3 length: 14 residues. CDR1 is SQVTM and CDR2 is ANQGSEA in the germline V gene. The germline V and J ends were trimmed by 6 bases and 0 bases, with 9 bases remaining between them. The CDR3 sequence is CSVKRSSGANVLTF. CDR3 DNA sequence: TGCAGCGTCAAGAGGTCCTCTGGGGCCAACGTCCTGACTTTC.

This chain links TRBV5-6 with TRBJ2-6; the match to TRBD1 covers 8 bases. The CDR3 sequence is 16 residues long. J gave up 5 bases and V 4 bases, and 8 bases lay outside the gene matches. Germline assignment: CDR1 SGHDT and CDR2 YYEEEE. CDR3 DNA sequence: TGTGCCAGCAGCGTTGGACAGGGCAGTCGGGCCAACGTCCTGACTTTC. It encodes CASSVGQGSRANVLTF.

This clone was detected only a few times. The chain carries TRBV18 and TRBJ1-5; D remains unclear. This CDR3 spans 13 amino acids. The germline CDR1 and CDR2 sequences are KGHSH and LQKENI. Trimming took 2 bases from V and 3 from J, leaving 5 bases between them. Here the CDR3 reads CASSPGPNQPQHF. The CDR3, as DNA: TGTGCCAGCTCACCAGGGCCCAATCAGCCCCAGCATTTT. The whole variable domain, remainder taken from reference TRBV18 and TRBJ1-5, is NAGVMQNPRHLVRRRGQEARLRCSPMKGHSHVYWYRQLPEEGLKFMVYLQKENIIDESGMPKERFSAEFPKEGPSILRIQQVVRGDSAAYFCASSPGPNQPQHFGDGTRLSIL.

This rearrangement joins TRBV4-3 to TRBJ1-2; TRBD1 agrees at 7 bases. The CDR3 has 15 residues. Germline CDR1 is LGHNA and CDR2 is YSLEER. V lost 1 base to trimming and J lost 8 bases; unmatched junction nucleotides: 10. The CDR3 DNA reads TGCGCCAGCAGCCAAGCGGTCAGGGGGTTCAGAGGCTACACCTTC. As protein: CASSQAVRGFRGYTF.

This chain connects TRBV27 to TRBJ1-1, with D unresolved. V was pared by 6 bases and J by 4 bases, with 21 bases between. Per the germline V gene, CDR1 is MNHEY and CDR2 is SMNVEV (reference sequence). The CDR3 contains 16 residues. This CDR3 reads CASSPLSNGISTEAFF. DNA for the CDR3: TGTGCCAGCAGCCCTCTTTCGAACGGGATAAGCACTGAAGCTTTCTTT.

This chain uses TRBV2 with TRBJ2-5, with a weak D call TRBD1 (6 bases). Looked up from germline, CDR1 is SNHLY and CDR2 is FYNNEI. V lost 8 bases and J lost 2, with 12 bases in between. CDR3 length: 13 amino acids. In DNA, the CDR3 is TGTGCCAGCCGCCTAGGGGGACAAGAGACCCAGTACTTC. Its protein is CASRLGGQETQYF.

The V call is TRBV5-5, the J call TRBJ2-3, with D possibly matching TRBD2 (5 bases). The CDR3 loop spans 16 amino acids. Germline CDR1 and CDR2: SGHKS and YYEKEE (reference sequence). Trimming took off 0 bases at V and 4 bases at J, with 15 bases between the two ends. CDR3 sequence (DNA): TGTGCCAGCAGCTTGGGTTGGGGTAGCGTTGCAGATACGCAGTATTTT. Its protein product is CASSLGWGSVADTQYF. Filled out from reference TRBV5-5 and TRBJ2-3, the complete variable domain reads DAGVTQSPTHLIKTRGQQVTLRCSPISGHKSVSWYQQVLGQGPQFIFQYYEKEERGRGNFPDRFSARQFPNYSSELNVNALLLGDSALYLCASSLGWGSVADTQYFGPGTRLTVL.